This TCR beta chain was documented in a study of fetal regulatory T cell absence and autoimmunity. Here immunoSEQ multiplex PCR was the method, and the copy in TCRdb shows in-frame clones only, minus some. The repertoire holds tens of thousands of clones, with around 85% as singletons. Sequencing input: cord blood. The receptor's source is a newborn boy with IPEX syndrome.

The CDR3 bases are TGTGCCAGCAGTGAAAGCGCAGGATGGGACACCGGGGAGCTGTTTTTT. Translation: CASSESAGWDTGELFF. The J gene is TRBJ2-2, the V gene TRBV6-1; D call uncertain. CDR3 length equals 16 residues. From germline, CDR1 is MNHNS and CDR2 SASEGT. Between the trimmed V and J ends, which lost 2 bases and 3 bases, there was a span of 13 bases.